Listed here are 27 T cell receptor beta chains from one sample, sequenced in a study of T cell clones after liver transplantation. Assay: immunoSEQ multiplex PCR; the TCRdb copy retains only in-frame clones and omits some. This sample has 40,000 to 55,000 clones, with roughly 74% found just once. Sequencing was performed on CD4+ T cells from blood, taken around 52 months after liver transplant. The receptors come from a human patient who received a liver transplant. Among the T cells, some may be from the graft donor.

The genes are TRBV19 and TRBJ1-2; 7 bases match TRBD1. The CDR3 contains 12 residues. CDR1 and CDR2 from the germline V gene are LNHDA and SQIVND (reference sequence). The ends lost 11 bases at V and 5 bases at J; junction bases unmatched: 8. CDR3 in amino acids: CACRDSLYGYTF. In nucleotides, the CDR3 is TGTGCCTGCCGGGACAGCTTGTATGGCTACACCTTC.

This clone was counted a single time. The conserved phenylalanine or tryptophan normally closing the CDR3 is absent here, so this likely arose from a read error. The limits of the CDR3 on the DNA are not certain, so only TCRdb's listed CDR3 is given. The genes are TRBV6-6 and TRBJ2-7; the DNA was not used to check the table's D call, TRBD1. The germline CDR1 and CDR2 sequences are MNHNY and SVGAGI (reference sequence). The CDR3 has 14 amino acids, counting both end residues. The CDR3: CASSYSSRSGDISR.

This chain connects TRBV7-8 to TRBJ2-2; D uncertain. The CDR3 is made up of 15 amino acids. V lost 1 base and J 1 base, leaving 7 bases between the germline ends. Per germline, CDR1 SGHVS and CDR2 FQNEAQ. For the CDR3, the DNA is TGTGCCAGCAGCTTAGTCGGGTTGAACACCGGGGAGCTGTTTTTT. Amino acid sequence: CASSLVGLNTGELFF. The whole variable domain, filled in from reference TRBV7-8 and TRBJ2-2, reads GAGVSQSPRYKVAKRGQDVALRCDPISGHVSLFWYQQALGQGPEFLTYFQNEAQLDKSGLPSDRFFAERPEGSVSTLKIQRTQQEDSAVYLCASSLVGLNTGELFFGEGSRLTVL.

This clone has a single count. J is TRBJ1-5 and V is TRBV7-2; 8 bases match TRBD1. CDR1 and CDR2 from the germline V gene are SGHTA and FQGNSA. J lost 5 bases, V lost 3 bases, and 3 bases had no gene match. The CDR3 spans 14 residues. The DNA of the CDR3 is TGTGCCAGCAGCTTTGGACAGGGTGATCAGCCCCAGCATTTT. This translates into CASSFGQGDQPQHF.

The CDR3 region has the DNA TGTGCCAGCAGTCTATGGACAGGGAGAACCGGGGAGCTGTTTTTT. Amino acid sequence: CASSLWTGRTGELFF. The chain combines TRBV13 with TRBJ2-2, with 8 positions matching TRBD1. Germline CDR1 reads PRHDT; CDR2 reads FYEKMQ (reference sequence). CDR3 length equals 15 residues. V lost 6 bases, J lost 5 bases, and 8 bases stayed unmatched.

The gene calls are TRBV25-1 and TRBJ2-1; D ambiguous. The CDR3 consists of 14 residues. The V end was cut by 3 bases, the J end by 8 bases, with 14 bases between. CDR1 is MGHDK and CDR2 is SYGVNS in the germline V gene. The CDR3 nucleotides are TGTGCCAGCAGTGAGAGACCCCCACGAGATGAGCAGTTCTTC. It is translated as CASSERPPRDEQFF.

This clone was counted a few times. The rearrangement joins TRBV6-5 to TRBJ2-3, with D tentatively TRBD2 (6 bases). V lost 6 bases and J lost 11, with 12 bases in between. The germline V gene has CDR1 MNHEY and CDR2 SVGAGI. The CDR3 is 11 residues long. In DNA form, the CDR3 reads TGTGCCAGCAGCCCCGGGCGGGGGCAGTATTTT. This sequence encodes CASSPGRGQYF.

The V call is TRBV5-5, the J call TRBJ1-4; D gene uncertain. V was pared by 4 bases and J by 2 bases, with 12 bases between. Germline CDR1 reads SGHKS; CDR2 reads YYEKEE (reference sequence). The CDR3 runs to 15 residues. The CDR3 coding sequence is TGTGCCAGCAGCCCAAAAGGGTCGACTAATGAAAAACTGTTTTTT. Translating gives CASSPKGSTNEKLFF.

Only a few counts were recorded for this clone. This chain links TRBV2 with TRBJ1-4; D ambiguous. Germline CDR1 reads SNHLY; CDR2 reads FYNNEI. CDR3 length equals 15 residues. Trimming left V 2 bases short and J 3 bases short, with 10 bases between. The CDR3 region is CASSEQGRANEKLFF. DNA for the CDR3: TGTGCCAGCAGTGAACAAGGAAGGGCTAATGAAAAACTGTTTTTT.

V is TRBV11-2 and J is TRBJ2-2; D perhaps matches TRBD1 (6 bases). The CDR3 loop spans 15 amino acids. With 1 base removed from V and 4 bases from J, the gap between germline ends came to 10 bases. Looked up from germline, CDR1 is SGHAT and CDR2 is FQNNGV. The CDR3 DNA follows: TGTGCCAGCAGCTTAGTAACAGGGCCCACCGGGGAGCTGTTTTTT. It codes for CASSLVTGPTGELFF.

The J gene is TRBJ2-7, the V gene TRBV5-4; either TRBD1 or TRBD2 may supply D (5 bases each). Per germline, CDR1 SGHNT and CDR2 YYREEE (reference sequence). CDR3 length: 15 amino acids. Trimming shortened V by 5 bases and J by 3 bases, and 18 bases separated the two germline ends. CDR3 DNA sequence: TGTGCCAGCAGTCGTTTCGGGGCCTGGGACTACGAGCAGTACTTC. Protein: CASSRFGAWDYEQYF.

The chain carries TRBV14 and TRBJ1-1; tentatively, D is TRBD1 (6 bases). The CDR3 contains 15 residues. The germline gives CDR1 SGHDN, CDR2 FVKESK. V lost 3 bases and J 8 bases, leaving 19 bases between the germline ends. The CDR3 here is CASSHGGRSMTEAFF. CDR3 coding DNA: TGTGCCAGCAGCCACGGGGGGCGGAGTATGACCGAAGCTTTCTTT.

J is TRBJ2-7 and V is TRBV30; D gene uncertain. The germline V gene has CDR1 GTSNPN and CDR2 SVGIG (reference sequence). Between the trimmed V and J ends, which lost 3 bases and 4 bases, there was a span of 19 bases. The CDR3 contains 15 residues. The chain's CDR3 is CAWSLGSSTGYEQYF. The CDR3 bases are TGTGCCTGGAGCTTGGGTTCATCCACCGGATACGAGCAGTACTTC.

The V and J genes are TRBV19 and TRBJ2-7; D could derive from TRBD1 or TRBD2 (6 bases each). This CDR3 comprises 16 residues. V gave up 5 bases and J gave up 2 bases, with 19 bases separating them. Per germline, CDR1 LNHDA and CDR2 SQIVND (reference sequence). CDR3 amino acids: CASSLLDRTKPYEQYF. The CDR3, as DNA: TGTGCCAGTAGTCTTCTCGACAGGACTAAGCCCTACGAGCAGTACTTC. Full variable domain (rest looked up from reference TRBV19 and TRBJ2-7): DGGITQSPKYLFRKEGQNVTLSCEQNLNHDAMYWYRQDPGQGLRLIYYSQIVNDFQKGDIAEGYSVSREKKESFPLTVTSAQKNPTAFYLCASSLLDRTKPYEQYFGPGTRLTVT.

V and J are TRBV19 and TRBJ2-2, with 7 bases fitting TRBD1. There are 14 residues in the CDR3. V lost 7 bases and J lost 5; bases outside the gene matches: 7. The germline V gene has CDR1 LNHDA and CDR2 SQIVND (reference sequence). The CDR3 reads CASMGQRLTGELFF. CDR3 nucleotides: TGTGCCAGTATGGGACAGCGATTAACCGGGGAGCTGTTTTTT.

V and J are TRBV6-5 and TRBJ2-7, with D maybe TRBD1 (7 bases). Germline CDR1 MNHEY, CDR2 SVGAGI. The CDR3 length is 12 residues. CDR3 protein: CASWGDSYEQYF. For the CDR3, the DNA is TGTGCGAGCTGGGGGGACAGCTACGAGCAGTACTTC.

As for this clone: Distinct nucleotide sequences in the sample also encode this CDR3. The chain has TRBV27 and TRBJ2-7; the D gene is possibly TRBD1 (7 bases). Trimming took 5 bases from V and 4 from J, leaving 12 bases between them. CDR1 and CDR2 from the germline V gene are MNHEY and SMNVEV (reference sequence). The CDR3 has 13 amino acids. The CDR3 DNA reads TGTGCCAGCAGTAGGCAGGGGGGTTACGAGCAGTACTTC. Protein product: CASSRQGGYEQYF.

The CDR3, as DNA: TGTGCCACCCGGGGACAGACGAACACTGAAGCTTTCTTT. As protein: CATRGQTNTEAFF. V usage is TRBV19 and J usage is TRBJ1-1; 7 bases agree with TRBD1. Germline-derived CDR1 and CDR2 are LNHDA and SQIVND (reference sequence). Trimming took 10 bases from V and 1 from J; bases not matched to a gene: 6. This CDR3 comprises 13 residues.

The genes are TRBV7-2 and TRBJ1-5, with a tentative D call TRBD1 (5 bases). CDR1 and CDR2 from the germline V gene are SGHTA and FQGNSA. V gave up 5 bases and J gave up 10 bases, with 15 bases separating them. This CDR3 spans 13 amino acids. The CDR3, as DNA: TGTGCCAGCAGCCCAATGGGGGAGGCTCCCCAGCATTTT. It translates to CASSPMGEAPQHF.

In DNA, the CDR3 is TGTGCCTGGGGGACAGAAGGCCATCAGCCCCAGCATTTT. As protein: CAWGTEGHQPQHF. The V call is TRBV30, the J call TRBJ1-5; 7 bases agree with TRBD1. This CDR3 spans 13 amino acids. J was trimmed by 5 bases and V by 5 bases; bases with no gene match: 6. CDR1 is GTSNPN, CDR2 SVGIG, per germline (reference sequence).

The V and J genes are TRBV6-1 and TRBJ2-5, with 12 bases that match TRBD2. J lost 5 bases, V lost 1 base, and 14 bases had no gene match. Germline V gene sequence: CDR1 MNHNS, CDR2 SASEGT. The CDR3 is 19 amino acids. The chain's CDR3 is CASSEVGRLAGGHRETQYF. The CDR3 bases are TGTGCCAGCAGTGAAGTCGGGCGGCTAGCGGGGGGGCACCGGGAGACCCAGTACTTC.

The genes are TRBV6-1 and TRBJ2-3; D is undetermined. This CDR3 has 15 residues. Germline CDR1 reads MNHNS; CDR2 reads SASEGT. V was shortened by 6 bases and J by 2 bases, with 15 bases between the two germline ends. CDR3 DNA: TGTGCCAGCAGCCTGGGTCCGATCTCCACAGATACGCAGTATTTT. Its protein product is CASSLGPISTDTQYF.

The CDR3 reads CASRSGTSTDTQYF. The CDR3 bases are TGTGCCAGCAGATCCGGGACTAGCACAGATACGCAGTATTTT. V gene TRBV4-2 combines with J gene TRBJ2-3, with a possible D match to TRBD2 (6 bases). V was trimmed by 6 bases and J by 0 bases, leaving 10 bases between them. CDR3 length equals 14 residues. CDR1 and CDR2 from the germline V gene are LGHNA and YNFKEQ.

The V and J genes are TRBV11-3 and TRBJ1-1; D is uncertain. Germline loops: CDR1 SGHNT, CDR2 YENEEA. This CDR3 is built from 15 residues. V was clipped by 1 base and J by 4 bases, with 13 bases between them. DNA for the CDR3: TGTGCCAGCAGCTTAGGAGGCAGCCGGGGCACTGAAGCTTTCTTT. Amino acid sequence: CASSLGGSRGTEAFF. Full variable domain (outside the CDR3, taken from reference TRBV11-3 and TRBJ1-1): EAGVVQSPRYKIIEKKQPVAFWCNPISGHNTLYWYLQNLGQGPELLIRYENEEAVDDSQLPKDRFSAERLKGVDSTLKIQPAELGDSAVYLCASSLGGSRGTEAFFGQGTRLTVV.

This sequence joins TRBV7-9 and TRBJ2-2; 12 bases agree with TRBD1. The CDR3 totals 14 residues. Germline CDR1 SEHNR, CDR2 FQNEAQ (reference sequence). V was pared by 8 bases and J by 5 bases, with 3 bases of the junction left unmatched. CDR3 nucleotides: TGTGCCAGCGGGGGACAGGGGGCGACCGGGGAGCTGTTTTTT. Residues: CASGGQGATGELFF.

The V call is TRBV25-1, the J call TRBJ2-3; possibly TRBD1 for D (6 bases). This CDR3 contains 15 residues. V gave up 3 bases and J gave up 3 bases, with 13 bases separating them. CDR1 is MGHDK, CDR2 SYGVNS, per germline. CDR3 DNA: TGTGCCAGCAGTGAGCGGCAGGGGATTACAGATACGCAGTATTTT. Protein: CASSERQGITDTQYF.

This clone was seen a few times. The chain combines TRBV10-3 with TRBJ1-5; no firm D call. There are 13 residues in the CDR3. Germline values: CDR1 ENHRY, CDR2 SYGVKD. The V and J ends lost 4 bases and 1 base respectively, with 5 bases between them. The CDR3 here is CAISGGSNQPQHF. As DNA, the CDR3 is TGTGCCATCAGTGGTGGGAGCAATCAGCCCCAGCATTTT.